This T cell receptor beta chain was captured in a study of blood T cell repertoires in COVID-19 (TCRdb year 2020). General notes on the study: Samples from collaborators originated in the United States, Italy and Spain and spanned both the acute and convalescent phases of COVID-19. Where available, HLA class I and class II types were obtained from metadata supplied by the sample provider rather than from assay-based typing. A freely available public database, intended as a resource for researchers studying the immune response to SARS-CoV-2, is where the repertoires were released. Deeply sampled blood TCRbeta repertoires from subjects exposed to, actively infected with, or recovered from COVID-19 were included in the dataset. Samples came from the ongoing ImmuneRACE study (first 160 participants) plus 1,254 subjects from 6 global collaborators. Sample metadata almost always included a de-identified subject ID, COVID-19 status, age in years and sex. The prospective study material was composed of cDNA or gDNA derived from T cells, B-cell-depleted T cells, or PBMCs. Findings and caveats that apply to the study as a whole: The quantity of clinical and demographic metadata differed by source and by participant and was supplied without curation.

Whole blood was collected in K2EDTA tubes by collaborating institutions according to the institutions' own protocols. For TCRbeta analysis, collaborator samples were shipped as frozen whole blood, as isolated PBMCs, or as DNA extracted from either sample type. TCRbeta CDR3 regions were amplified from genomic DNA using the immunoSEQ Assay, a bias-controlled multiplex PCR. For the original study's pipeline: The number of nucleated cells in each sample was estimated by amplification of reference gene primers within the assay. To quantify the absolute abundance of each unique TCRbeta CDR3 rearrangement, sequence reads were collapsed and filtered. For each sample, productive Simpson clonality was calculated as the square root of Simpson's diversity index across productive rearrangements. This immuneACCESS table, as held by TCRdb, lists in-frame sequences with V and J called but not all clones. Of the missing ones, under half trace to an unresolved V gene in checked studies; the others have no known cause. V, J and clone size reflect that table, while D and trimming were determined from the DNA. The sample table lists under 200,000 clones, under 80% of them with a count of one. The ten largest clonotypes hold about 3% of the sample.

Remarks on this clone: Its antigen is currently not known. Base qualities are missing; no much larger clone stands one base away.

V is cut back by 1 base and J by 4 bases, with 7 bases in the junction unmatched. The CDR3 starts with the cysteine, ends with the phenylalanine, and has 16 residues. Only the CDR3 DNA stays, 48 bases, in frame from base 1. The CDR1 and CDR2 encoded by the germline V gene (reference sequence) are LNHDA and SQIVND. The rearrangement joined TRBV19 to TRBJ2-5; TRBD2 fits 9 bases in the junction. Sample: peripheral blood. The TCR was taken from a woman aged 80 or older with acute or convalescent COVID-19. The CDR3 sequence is CASSIGAGGPSETQYF. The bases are TGTGCCAGTAGTATAGGGGCGGGAGGGCCATCAGAGACCCAGTACTTC.